This TCR beta chain was identified during a study of cytomegalovirus exposure and HLA in healthy donors. Study results and caveats: It was confirmed in vitro that a few of the CMV-associated chains were specific for CMV antigens.

In the PCR, 60 Vbeta and 13 Jbeta primers were used. Here immunoSEQ multiplex PCR was the method, and the copy in TCRdb shows in-frame clones only, minus some. This table lists around 88,000 clones. The CDR3 extends over 14 amino acids. The V gene end was trimmed by 7 bases and the J gene end by 3 bases; junction bases not matched to a gene: 4. Germline lookup yields CDR1 SNHLY and CDR2 FYNNEI. With respect to this clone: Its target is unknown.

The sequence was obtained from a girl between 5 and 17 years old in good health and CMV-seropositive. Sequenced sample: PBMCs. The chain uses TRBV2 and TRBJ2-1, with 9 bases aligning to TRBD2. The CDR3 is CASKGAGGYNEQFF. The CDR3 DNA is TGTGCCAGCAAGGGAGCGGGGGGCTACAATGAGCAGTTCTTC.